Following are 29 T cell receptor beta chains from one sample sequenced in a study of blood T cell repertoires in COVID-19. The table came from immunoSEQ multiplex PCR; TCRdb's copy has only in-frame clones and leaves some out. The profile shows some 150,000 clones, roughly four fifths of them singletons. Sequencing input: PBMCs or T cells enriched from blood (not recorded which). Every receptor here comes from a man aged 50-60 years who had recovered from COVID-19.

The chain uses TRBV25-1 and TRBJ1-2; weak D call: TRBD1 (6 bases). Trimming removed 2 bases from V and 4 bases from J, with 17 bases in between. Germline-derived CDR1 and CDR2 are MGHDK and SYGVNS. The CDR3 runs to 16 residues. In DNA form, the CDR3 reads TGTGCCAGCAGTGAAACGGGCGGGGGGCCCTCCTATGGCTACACCTTC. Protein product: CASSETGGGPSYGYTF.

The V gene is TRBV12-5, the J gene TRBJ2-2; TRBD1 matches at 11 bases. This CDR3 has 19 residues. V was clipped by 0 bases and J by 0 bases; unmatched bases: 6. Germline V gene data show CDR1 as LGHNT and CDR2 as FRNRAP. The CDR3 nucleotides read TGTGCTAGTGGTTTGGTAAAGGACAGGGGGCATACGAACACCGGGGAGCTGTTTTTT. Translating gives CASGLVKDRGHTNTGELFF.

The chain uses TRBV3-1 (or the pseudogene TRBV3-2) and TRBJ2-7; TRBD1 might be the D (5 bases). The CDR3 runs to 17 residues. CDR1 is LGHDT and CDR2 is YNNKEL in the germline V gene (reference sequence). Trimming removed 1 base from V and 5 bases from J, with 21 bases in between. The CDR3 DNA reads TGTGCCAGCAGCCAAGTTTCCGCAGGGTCGGTTTGGAACGAGCAGTACTTC. It yields the protein CASSQVSAGSVWNEQYF.

This clone appeared many times. This chain uses TRBV11-3 with TRBJ2-1, with 9 bases aligning to TRBD2. The CDR3 is 16 residues long. In germline, CDR1 is SGHNT, CDR2 YENEEA. The V segment lost 1 base and the J segment 6 bases; nucleotides outside the gene matches: 7. The CDR3 here is CASSLGGSGGGNEQFF. Written as DNA, the CDR3 is TGTGCCAGCAGCTTAGGTGGTAGCGGGGGAGGCAATGAGCAGTTCTTC.

The chain combines TRBV9 with TRBJ1-3; D might be TRBD1 (5 bases). The CDR3 consists of 14 residues. V lost 2 bases to trimming and J lost 2 bases, with 8 bases between them. Germline values: CDR1 SGDLS, CDR2 YYNGEE. For the CDR3, the DNA is TGTGCCAGCAGCGTTCCAGGGACTGGAAACACCATATATTTT. Protein sequence: CASSVPGTGNTIYF.

This chain joins TRBV30 and TRBJ1-1; 7 nucleotides align to TRBD1. This CDR3 region has 13 residues. Germline assignment: CDR1 GTSNPN and CDR2 SVGIG (reference sequence). V gave up 0 bases and J gave up 4 bases; unmatched junction bases: 2. CDR3 bases: TGTGCCTGGAGTGTACCAGGGGGCACTGAAGCTTTCTTT. As protein: CAWSVPGGTEAFF.

The CDR3, as DNA: TGCGCCAGCAGCCAATACGGACAGGGACTAAATTCACCCCTCCACTTT. Its protein is CASSQYGQGLNSPLHF. The chain joins TRBV4-3 to TRBJ1-6; 8 nucleotides align to TRBD1. CDR1 and CDR2 (germline): LGHNA, YSLEER. The CDR3 length is 16 residues. The J segment lost 7 bases and the V segment lost 2 bases, leaving 7 bases of the junction unmatched.

V is TRBV18 and J is TRBJ1-5; the match to TRBD1 covers 10 bases. J gave up 2 bases and V 3 bases, and 1 base lay outside the gene matches. The length of the CDR3 is 15 residues. Germline V gene lookup returns CDR1 KGHSH and CDR2 LQKENI. The CDR3 DNA reads TGTGCCAGCTCACCCGGGACAGGGGGCAATCAGCCCCAGCATTTT. It yields the protein CASSPGTGGNQPQHF.

This sequence joins TRBV24-1 and TRBJ2-1, with 13 nucleotides matching TRBD2. V shed 7 bases, J shed 5 bases, and the junction held 4 bases outside the gene matches. This CDR3 spans 15 amino acids. CDR1 is KGHDR and CDR2 is SFDVKD in the germline V gene. CDR3 DNA: TGTGCCACCAGCCTTACTAGCGGGGGGGACAATGAGCAGTTCTTC. It specifies CATSLTSGGDNEQFF.

V and J are TRBV18 and TRBJ2-1; 9 positions match TRBD2. This CDR3 is 16 amino acids long. In germline, CDR1 is KGHSH, CDR2 LQKENI. V lost 1 base and J lost 7; bases outside the gene matches: 8. CDR3 protein: CASSPQGLALRNEQFF. In nucleotides, the CDR3 is TGTGCCAGCTCACCACAGGGACTAGCTTTACGGAATGAGCAGTTCTTC. The complete variable domain, with remaining parts taken from reference TRBV18 and TRBJ2-1, reads NAGVMQNPRHLVRRRGQEARLRCSPMKGHSHVYWYRQLPEEGLKFMVYLQKENIIDESGMPKERFSAEFPKEGPSILRIQQVVRGDSAAYFCASSPQGLALRNEQFFGPGTRLTVL.

The chain employs TRBV19 and TRBJ2-3; D possibly corresponds to TRBD2 (6 bases). The CDR3 totals 13 residues. Germline V gene lookup returns CDR1 LNHDA and CDR2 SQIVND (reference sequence). V gave up 7 bases and J gave up 3 bases, with 11 bases separating them. The CDR3 loop reads CASMRRGTDTQYF. The CDR3 DNA reads as TGTGCCAGTATGAGGCGGGGAACAGATACGCAGTATTTT.

The rearrangement links TRBV7-9 to TRBJ1-2; TRBD1 matches at 7 bases. V lost 8 bases to trimming and J lost 7 bases; unmatched junction nucleotides: 10. Germline values: CDR1 SEHNR, CDR2 FQNEAQ (reference sequence). The CDR3 runs to 13 residues. CDR3 DNA sequence: TGTGCCAGCCTTGGGAGCGACAGGGTTGGCTACACCTTC. Protein sequence: CASLGSDRVGYTF.

This rearrangement joins TRBV29-1 to TRBJ2-1; D might be TRBD2 (5 bases). V lost 7 bases and J lost 5, with 6 bases in between. Germline V gene sequence: CDR1 SQVTM, CDR2 ANQGSEA. The CDR3 is 10 residues long. CDR3 nucleotide sequence: TGCAGCGGGAGGAACAATGAGCAGTTCTTC. This translates into CSGRNNEQFF.

The chain links TRBV6-1 to TRBJ1-1; TRBD1 agrees at 8 bases. V trimming: 2 bases; J trimming: 1 base; junction bases outside the gene matches: 0. Looked up from germline, CDR1 is MNHNS and CDR2 is SASEGT. This CDR3 has 14 residues. The CDR3 loop is CASSETGGNTEAFF. The DNA for the CDR3 is TGTGCCAGCAGTGAAACAGGGGGGAACACTGAAGCTTTCTTT.

This clone has a single count. The J gene is TRBJ2-7, the V gene TRBV7-9, with D maybe TRBD2 (5 bases). The CDR3 has 14 residues. Germline V gene lookup returns CDR1 SEHNR and CDR2 FQNEAQ (reference sequence). The V gene lost 0 bases and the J gene lost 3 bases, with 9 bases spanning the gap. CDR3 sequence reads: CASSLARGYYEQYF. The CDR3 nucleotides read TGTGCCAGCAGCTTAGCCCGGGGATACTACGAGCAGTACTTC. Full variable domain (remainder filled in from reference TRBV7-9 and TRBJ2-7): DTGVSQNPRHKITKRGQNVTFRCDPISEHNRLYWYRQTLGQGPEFLTYFQNEAQLEKSRLLSDRFSAERPKGSFSTLEIQRTEQGDSAMYLCASSLARGYYEQYFGPGTRLTVT.

This chain links TRBV7-6 with TRBJ2-7; TRBD1 is a possible D gene (5 bases). V lost 1 base, J lost 1 base, and 11 bases lay in between. Germline CDR1 and CDR2: SGHVS and FNYEAQ. The CDR3 runs 15 residues. As DNA, the CDR3 is TGTGCCAGCAGCTTAGAACAGGCCGGTTCCTACGAGCAGTACTTC. Translating gives CASSLEQAGSYEQYF. Based on the CDR3 plus reference TRBV7-6 and TRBJ2-7, the full variable domain is GAGVSQSPRYKVTKRGQDVALRCDPISGHVSLYWYRQALGQGPEFLTYFNYEAQQDKSGLPNDRFSAERPEGSISTLTIQRTEQRDSAMYRCASSLEQAGSYEQYFGPGTRLTVT.

The CDR3 region is CASSAQTGAKAFF. In DNA, the CDR3 is TGTGCCAGCAGCGCGCAAACAGGGGCCAAGGCTTTCTTT. The chain joins TRBV9 to TRBJ1-1; 7 positions agree with TRBD1. The CDR3 extends over 13 amino acids. V gave up 3 bases and J gave up 11 bases; unmatched junction bases: 10. The germline V gene encodes CDR1 SGDLS and CDR2 YYNGEE.

V usage is TRBV19 and J usage is TRBJ2-3; D call uncertain. The CDR3 is made up of 12 amino acids. The germline gives CDR1 LNHDA, CDR2 SQIVND (reference sequence). Trimming stripped 5 bases from V and 6 bases from J, with 9 bases between. The CDR3 nucleotides read TGTGCCAGTAGTTCGACCGGGGATACGCAGTATTTT. Protein sequence: CASSSTGDTQYF. Drawing the rest from reference TRBV19 and TRBJ2-3, the complete variable domain is DGGITQSPKYLFRKEGQNVTLSCEQNLNHDAMYWYRQDPGQGLRLIYYSQIVNDFQKGDIAEGYSVSREKKESFPLTVTSAQKNPTAFYLCASSSTGDTQYFGPGTRLTVL.

The chain is built from TRBV5-4 and TRBJ2-7; 8 bases are shared with TRBD2. V dropped 1 base and J dropped 1; count of bases not matched to a gene: 10. The V gene's germline CDR1 is SGHNT and CDR2 YYREEE (reference sequence). The CDR3 extends over 17 amino acids. CDR3 residues: CASSLPGGGQVSYEQYF. The CDR3, as DNA: TGTGCCAGCAGCTTGCCCGGGGGGGGACAAGTGTCCTACGAGCAGTACTTC.

The chain has TRBV19 and TRBJ1-1, with D possibly matching TRBD1 (5 bases). This CDR3 region has 16 residues. Trimming shortened V by 0 bases and J by 0 bases, and 11 bases separated the two germline ends. The germline V gene has CDR1 LNHDA and CDR2 SQIVND (reference sequence). In DNA form, the CDR3 reads TGTGCCAGTAGTATAGATCCGACAGTTATGAACACTGAAGCTTTCTTT. It codes for CASSIDPTVMNTEAFF.

The chain uses TRBV7-3 and TRBJ2-6; the D is unclear. V lost 2 bases, J lost 0 bases, and 5 bases lay in between. Germline CDR1 SGHTA, CDR2 FQGTGA. The CDR3 runs to 15 residues. The chain's CDR3 is CASSLQASGANVLTF. The CDR3 nucleotides are TGTGCCAGCAGCTTACAGGCCTCTGGGGCCAACGTCCTGACTTTC.

This chain uses TRBV9 with TRBJ1-1; 7 bases are a match to TRBD1. V shed 0 bases and J 1 base; nucleotides not matched to a gene: 6. Germline V gene sequence: CDR1 SGDLS, CDR2 YYNGEE. The CDR3 extends over 16 amino acids. In DNA form, the CDR3 reads TGTGCCAGCAGCGTAGGAAGGGGGCGTGGGAACACTGAAGCTTTCTTT. Encoded protein: CASSVGRGRGNTEAFF. Full variable domain (remainder filled in from reference TRBV9 and TRBJ1-1): DSGVTQTPKHLITATGQRVTLRCSPRSGDLSVYWYQQSLDQGLQFLIQYYNGEERAKGNILERFSAQQFPDLHSELNLSSLELGDSALYFCASSVGRGRGNTEAFFGQGTRLTVV.

Only one count was recorded for this clone. V usage is TRBV19 and J usage is TRBJ2-1; 8 bases are a match to TRBD1. This CDR3 has 14 amino acids. Trimming at V came to 8 bases and at J to 8 bases, leaving 11 bases not matched to a gene. Germline V gene data show CDR1 as LNHDA and CDR2 as SQIVND (reference sequence). The CDR3 protein is CASEPSDRVHEQFF. CDR3 nucleotide sequence: TGTGCCAGTGAGCCCTCGGACAGGGTCCATGAGCAGTTCTTC.

This clone appeared a single time. The chain is built from TRBV11-3 and TRBJ2-1; 13 bases agree with TRBD2. The CDR3 extends over 17 amino acids. J lost 4 bases, V lost 4 bases, and 7 bases had no gene match. Germline V gene data show CDR1 as SGHNT and CDR2 as YENEEA. The CDR3 loop is CASSSSGLAGAYNEQFF. CDR3 sequence (DNA): TGTGCCAGCAGCTCCTCAGGACTAGCGGGGGCTTACAATGAGCAGTTCTTC. The variable domain in full, completed from reference TRBV11-3 and TRBJ2-1, reads EAGVVQSPRYKIIEKKQPVAFWCNPISGHNTLYWYLQNLGQGPELLIRYENEEAVDDSQLPKDRFSAERLKGVDSTLKIQPAELGDSAVYLCASSSSGLAGAYNEQFFGPGTRLTVL.

Only a few counts were recorded for this clone. CDR3 coding DNA: TGTGCCAGCAGCTTAGATCCAGGGACTGAAGCTTTCTTT. It codes for CASSLDPGTEAFF. J is TRBJ1-1 and V is TRBV11-3, with a tentative D call TRBD1 (5 bases). The CDR3 covers 13 residues. CDR1 and CDR2 from the germline V gene are SGHNT and YENEEA. Trimming cost V 0 bases and J 5 bases, with 7 bases left between them.

This chain links TRBV7-2 with TRBJ2-2; 9 nucleotides match TRBD2. With 5 bases clipped from V and 7 bases from J, the junction kept 5 bases outside the gene matches. The CDR3 covers 14 residues. CDR1 and CDR2 from the germline V gene are SGHTA and FQGNSA. DNA of the CDR3: TGTGCCAGCAGCCAGATAGCGGGGGTCGGGGAGCTGTTTTTT. It yields the protein CASSQIAGVGELFF. Full variable domain (remainder filled in from reference TRBV7-2 and TRBJ2-2): GAGVSQSPSNKVTEKGKDVELRCDPISGHTALYWYRQSLGQGLEFLIYFQGNSAPDKSGLPSDRFSAERTGGSVSTLTIQRTQQEDSAVYLCASSQIAGVGELFFGEGSRLTVL.

This clone was observed a handful of times. The rearrangement links TRBV2 to TRBJ1-2; D is undetermined. V was cut by 4 bases and J by 8 bases, with 23 bases left in between. CDR1 SNHLY and CDR2 FYNNEI come from the germline V gene. The CDR3 runs to 16 residues. The DNA for the CDR3 is TGTGCCAGCAGTGTAGGGCAGGACCTCAGGTCGGGGGGCTACACCTTC. Protein: CASSVGQDLRSGGYTF.

This chain joins TRBV6-2 or TRBV6-3 and TRBJ2-5; no definite D call. The V gene's germline CDR1 is MNHEY and CDR2 SVGEGT. The CDR3 contains 13 residues. Trimming shortened V by 3 bases and J by 5 bases, and 10 bases separated the two germline ends. The CDR3, as DNA: TGTGCCAGCAGTTATACTACTAAGGAGACCCAGTACTTC. Translated: CASSYTTKETQYF.

This clone was picked up a small number of times. The CDR3: CASSPHTGGGQPQHF. The CDR3 DNA is TGTGCCAGCAGCCCACACACAGGGGGCGGTCAGCCCCAGCATTTT. The V and J genes are TRBV7-2 and TRBJ1-5; the match to TRBD1 covers 9 bases. Germline CDR1 SGHTA, CDR2 FQGNSA. V shed 5 bases and J 6 bases; nucleotides not matched to a gene: 8. There are 15 residues in the CDR3.